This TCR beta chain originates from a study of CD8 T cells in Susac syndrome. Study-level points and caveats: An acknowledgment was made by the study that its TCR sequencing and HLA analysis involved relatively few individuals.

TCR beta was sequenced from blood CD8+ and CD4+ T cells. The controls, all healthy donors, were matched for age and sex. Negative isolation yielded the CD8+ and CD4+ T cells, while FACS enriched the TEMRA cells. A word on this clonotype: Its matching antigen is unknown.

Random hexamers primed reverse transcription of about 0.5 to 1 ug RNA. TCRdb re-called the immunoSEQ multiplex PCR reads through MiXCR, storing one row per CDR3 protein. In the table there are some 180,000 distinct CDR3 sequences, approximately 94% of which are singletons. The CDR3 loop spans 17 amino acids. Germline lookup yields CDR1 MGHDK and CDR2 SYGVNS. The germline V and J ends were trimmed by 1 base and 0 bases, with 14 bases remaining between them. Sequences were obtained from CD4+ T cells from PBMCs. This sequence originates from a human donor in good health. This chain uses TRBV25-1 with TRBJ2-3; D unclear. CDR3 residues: CASSEWKRRSSTDTQYF. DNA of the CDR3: TGTGCCAGCAGTGAATGGAAACGGAGATCTAGCACAGATACGCAGTATTTT.